A single sample gave rise to the 13 T cell receptor beta chains below, sequenced in a study of cytomegalovirus exposure and HLA in healthy donors. Primers for the PCR totalled 60 Vbeta and 13 Jbeta. TCRdb keeps only in-frame clones here, not all; method: immunoSEQ multiplex PCR. In the table there are 200,000 to 250,000 clones, roughly 91% of which are singletons. The sequencing input was PBMCs. The receptors here all came from a woman aged 18-29 years in good health and CMV-seronegative.

The V gene is TRBV9, the J gene TRBJ1-2; 7 bases align to TRBD1. The CDR3 is 13 residues long. In germline, CDR1 is SGDLS, CDR2 YYNGEE. Trimming at V came to 3 bases and at J to 7 bases, leaving 6 bases not matched to a gene. CDR3 DNA: TGTGCCAGCAGCGCAATCACAGGGGCTGGCTACACCTTC. It specifies CASSAITGAGYTF.

J is TRBJ2-5 and V is TRBV18; 7 bases are shared with TRBD1. With 4 bases clipped from V and 5 bases from J, the junction kept 7 bases outside the gene matches. The germline gives CDR1 KGHSH, CDR2 LQKENI. This CDR3 comprises 14 residues. CDR3: CASSRDSLQETQYF. CDR3 nucleotide sequence: TGTGCCAGCTCACGGGACAGCCTTCAGGAGACCCAGTACTTC.

This chain uses TRBV10-2 with TRBJ1-2, with D possibly matching TRBD1 (6 bases). Germline V CDR1 and CDR2: WSHSY, SAAADI. The CDR3 totals 18 residues. The ends were cut back, 0 bases at V and 7 bases at J, with 24 bases in the middle. The CDR3 reads CASSESVLPFGGPAGYTF. The CDR3 DNA reads as TGCGCCAGCAGTGAGTCCGTGCTTCCATTTGGGGGCCCAGCTGGCTACACCTTC.

The V gene is TRBV4-3, the J gene TRBJ1-5, with D unresolved. Germline lookup yields CDR1 LGHNA and CDR2 YSLEER. Trimming took 1 base from V and 5 from J, leaving 6 bases between them. This CDR3 contains 13 residues. The CDR3 loop is CASSQGGYQPQHF. DNA of the CDR3: TGCGCCAGCAGCCAAGGAGGGTATCAGCCCCAGCATTTT.

The chain employs TRBV27 and TRBJ1-5, with D perhaps matching TRBD1 (6 bases). This CDR3 is 14 amino acids long. The V end was cut by 6 bases, the J end by 5 bases, with 14 bases between. Germline CDR1 MNHEY, CDR2 SMNVEV (reference sequence). Here the CDR3 reads CASSPNRVDQPQHF. The DNA of the CDR3 is TGTGCCAGCAGCCCTAACAGGGTCGATCAGCCCCAGCATTTT.

This clone was recorded once. V gene TRBV4-3 combines with J gene TRBJ1-1; 7 bases line up with TRBD1. This CDR3 has 15 residues. V was clipped by 0 bases and J by 3 bases; unmatched bases: 4. CDR1 and CDR2 (germline): LGHNA, YSLEER. CDR3 nucleotides: TGCGCCAGCAGCCAAGAGGGTCAGGGGGACACTGAAGCTTTCTTT. Protein: CASSQEGQGDTEAFF.

This clone has a handful of counts. The CDR3 protein is CVTKRGASTEAFF. For the CDR3, the DNA is TGTGTTACGAAGCGGGGGGCGAGCACTGAAGCTTTCTTT. V is TRBV6-1 and J is TRBJ1-1; a possible D gene is TRBD1 (6 bases). This CDR3 spans 13 amino acids. Per the germline V gene, CDR1 is MNHNS and CDR2 is SASEGT.

The chain links TRBV29-1 to TRBJ2-5; TRBD2 matches at 12 bases. V was pared by 4 bases and J by 5 bases, with 8 bases of the junction left unmatched. Germline V gene data show CDR1 as SQVTM and CDR2 as ANQGSEA. This CDR3 spans 15 amino acids. CDR3 in DNA: TGCAGCGTTGCTAGCGGGAGGGCCTGGGTGGAGACCCAGTACTTC. Translating gives CSVASGRAWVETQYF.

The rearrangement joins TRBV5-6 to TRBJ2-2; unclear D gene. This CDR3 spans 15 amino acids. Trimming removed 0 bases from V and 4 bases from J, with 10 bases in between. Germline CDR1 reads SGHDT; CDR2 reads YYEEEE. This CDR3 is CASSLETVPTGELFF. The DNA of the CDR3 is TGTGCCAGCAGCTTGGAAACAGTGCCCACCGGGGAGCTGTTTTTT. Supplemented by reference TRBV5-6 and TRBJ2-2, the full variable domain reads DAGVTQSPTHLIKTRGQQVTLRCSPKSGHDTVSWYQQALGQGPQFIFQYYEEEERQRGNFPDRFSGHQFPNYSSELNVNALLLGDSALYLCASSLETVPTGELFFGEGSRLTVL.

The chain links TRBV10-2 to TRBJ2-3; weak D call: TRBD1 (6 bases). Germline loops: CDR1 WSHSY, CDR2 SAAADI. Trimming removed 10 bases at V and 4 bases at J, with 15 bases between. The length of the CDR3 is 13 residues. DNA for the CDR3: TGCGCCACTAACCAACAGGGCGCAGATACGCAGTATTTT. As protein: CATNQQGADTQYF.

The rearrangement joins TRBV29-1 to TRBJ1-4; TRBD1 matches 8 bases. The CDR3 is 13 residues long. J was trimmed by 8 bases and V by 7 bases; bases with no gene match: 9. Per the germline V gene, CDR1 is SQVTM and CDR2 is ANQGSEA. As DNA, the CDR3 is TGCAGCGCCAACGCAGGGGGCAACGAAAAACTGTTTTTT. Encoded protein: CSANAGGNEKLFF.

V usage is TRBV6-1 and J usage is TRBJ2-2, with a tentative D call TRBD1 (6 bases). The germline CDR1 and CDR2 sequences are MNHNS and SASEGT. The CDR3 has 14 amino acids. Between the trimmed V and J ends, which lost 3 bases and 5 bases, there was a span of 10 bases. DNA for the CDR3: TGTGCCAGCAGTGAGTACAGGGATACCGGGGAGCTGTTTTTT. It yields the protein CASSEYRDTGELFF.

The chain carries TRBV2 and TRBJ1-2; no definite D call. Germline values: CDR1 SNHLY, CDR2 FYNNEI. The CDR3 totals 14 residues. V gave up 5 bases and J gave up 4 bases, with 14 bases separating them. The CDR3 region is CASSTSPGIYGYTF. CDR3 sequence (DNA): TGTGCCAGCAGTACGTCCCCGGGGATCTATGGCTACACCTTC.